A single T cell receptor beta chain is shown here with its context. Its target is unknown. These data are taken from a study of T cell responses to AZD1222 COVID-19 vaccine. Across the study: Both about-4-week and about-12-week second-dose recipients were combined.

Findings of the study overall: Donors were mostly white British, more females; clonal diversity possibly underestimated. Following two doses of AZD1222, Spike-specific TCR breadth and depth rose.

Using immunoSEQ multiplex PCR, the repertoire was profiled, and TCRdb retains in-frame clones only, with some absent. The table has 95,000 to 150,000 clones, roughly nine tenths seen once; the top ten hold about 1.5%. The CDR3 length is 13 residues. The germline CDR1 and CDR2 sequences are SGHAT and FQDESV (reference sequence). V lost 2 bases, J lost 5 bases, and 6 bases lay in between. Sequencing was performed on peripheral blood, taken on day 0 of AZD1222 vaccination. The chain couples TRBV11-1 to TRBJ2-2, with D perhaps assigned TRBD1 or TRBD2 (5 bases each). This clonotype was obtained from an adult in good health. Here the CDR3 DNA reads TGTGCCAGCAGCTTATGGGGGACCGGGGAGCTGTTTTTT. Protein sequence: CASSLWGTGELFF.